This passage covers 5 T cell receptor beta chains from one sample sequenced in a study of blood T cell repertoires in COVID-19. Profiling relied on immunoSEQ multiplex PCR, and the TCRdb table lists in-frame clones only, not all of them. The sample shows roughly 330,000 clones, around 87% of them seen only once. The specimen was PBMCs or T cells enriched from blood (not recorded which). The receptors come from a woman aged 25-40 years who had recovered from COVID-19.

The J gene is TRBJ2-1, the V gene TRBV27; a possible D gene is TRBD2 (6 bases). Per germline, CDR1 MNHEY and CDR2 SMNVEV (reference sequence). The V end lost 4 bases, the J end lost 4 bases, and 14 bases lay between the germline ends. This CDR3 has 15 amino acids. CDR3 region: CASSSGRGLYNEQFF. In nucleotides, the CDR3 is TGTGCCAGCAGTTCGGGGCGGGGTTTGTACAATGAGCAGTTCTTC.

The rearrangement links TRBV9 to TRBJ1-3, with a weak D call TRBD1 (5 bases). The length of the CDR3 is 15 residues. The ends were cut back, 1 base at V and 4 bases at J, with 12 bases in the middle. The germline CDR1 and CDR2 sequences are SGDLS and YYNGEE. The DNA for the CDR3 is TGTGCCAGCAGCGTATTTGCAGGGAACGGAAACACCATATATTTT. This sequence encodes CASSVFAGNGNTIYF.

V gene TRBV7-2 combines with J gene TRBJ1-1; a possible D gene is TRBD1 (5 bases). Germline CDR1 and CDR2: SGHTA and FQGNSA. The V gene lost 4 bases and the J gene lost 1 base, with 10 bases spanning the gap. The CDR3 totals 14 residues. CDR3 bases: TGTGCCAGCAGCTCGTACGACAGGAACACTGAAGCTTTCTTT. It encodes CASSSYDRNTEAFF. The entire variable domain, with the rest obtained from reference TRBV7-2 and TRBJ1-1, is as follows: GAGVSQSPSNKVTEKGKDVELRCDPISGHTALYWYRQSLGQGLEFLIYFQGNSAPDKSGLPSDRFSAERTGGSVSTLTIQRTQQEDSAVYLCASSSYDRNTEAFFGQGTRLTVV.

CDR3 bases: TGCGCCAGCAGCCTAGGGGGATGGGGCCAAGAGACCCAGTACTTC. Encoded protein: CASSLGGWGQETQYF. The chain uses TRBV4-3 and TRBJ2-5; D may be TRBD1 (6 bases). V was clipped by 4 bases and J by 1 base, with 13 bases between them. The CDR3 spans 15 residues. CDR1 LGHNA and CDR2 YSLEER come from the germline V gene.

The chain recombines TRBV27 with TRBJ2-2, with a weak D call TRBD1 (6 bases). The CDR3 has 18 amino acids. Germline CDR1 MNHEY, CDR2 SMNVEV (reference sequence). Deletions cut 5 bases from V and 4 bases from J, with 23 bases between. CDR3 DNA sequence: TGTGCCAGCAGTCGTTCCAGAGGGGGTAGCGCCTCCACCGGGGAGCTGTTTTTT. Translating gives CASSRSRGGSASTGELFF.